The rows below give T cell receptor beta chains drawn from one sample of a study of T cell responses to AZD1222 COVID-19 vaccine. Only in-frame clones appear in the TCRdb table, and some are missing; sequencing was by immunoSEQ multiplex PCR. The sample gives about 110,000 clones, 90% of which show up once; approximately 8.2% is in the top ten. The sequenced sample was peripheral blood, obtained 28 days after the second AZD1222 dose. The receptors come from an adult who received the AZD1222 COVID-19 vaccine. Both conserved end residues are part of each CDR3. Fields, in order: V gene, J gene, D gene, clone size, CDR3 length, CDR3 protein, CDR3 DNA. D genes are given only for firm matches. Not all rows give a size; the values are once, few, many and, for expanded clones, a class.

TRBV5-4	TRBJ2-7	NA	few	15	CASSLRLGDAYEQYF	TGTGCCAGCAGCTTGCGACTAGGCGATGCGTACGAGCAGTACTTC
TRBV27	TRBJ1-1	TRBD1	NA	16	CASSPGAGGAYTEAFF	TGTGCCAGCAGCCCCGGGGCAGGGGGCGCGTACACTGAAGCTTTCTTT
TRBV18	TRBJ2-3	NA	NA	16	CASSSQNVGGTDTQYF	TGTGCCAGCTCATCCCAGAACGTCGGGGGCACAGATACGCAGTATTTT
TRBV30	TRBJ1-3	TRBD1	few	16	CAPGTGVPPSGNTIYF	TGTGCCCCCGGGACAGGTGTCCCCCCCTCTGGAAACACCATATATTTT
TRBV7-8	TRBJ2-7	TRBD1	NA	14	CASRPRTGAYEQYF	TGTGCCAGCAGACCGAGGACAGGGGCCTACGAGCAGTACTTC
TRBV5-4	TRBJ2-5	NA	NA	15	CASSLGPGSQETQYF	TGTGCCAGCAGCTTGGGTCCGGGGAGTCAAGAGACCCAGTACTTC
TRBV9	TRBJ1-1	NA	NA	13	CASSVEGFTEAFF	TGTGCCAGCAGCGTAGAGGGGTTCACTGAAGCTTTCTTT
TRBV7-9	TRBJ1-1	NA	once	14	CASSLAISRGEAFF	TGTGCCAGCAGCTTAGCCATCAGTCGCGGTGAAGCTTTCTTT
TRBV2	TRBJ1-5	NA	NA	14	CASSERREGQPQHF	TGTGCCAGCAGTGAGCGCAGGGAGGGCCAGCCCCAGCATTTT
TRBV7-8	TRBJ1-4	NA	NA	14	CASSLVSTDEKLFF	TGTGCCAGCAGCTTAGTTTCGACAGACGAAAAACTGTTTTTT
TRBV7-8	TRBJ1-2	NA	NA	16	CASSLADRDSLYGYTF	TGTGCCAGCAGCTTAGCCGACAGAGACAGCTTATATGGCTACACCTTC
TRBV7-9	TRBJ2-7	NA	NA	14	CASSSPGGLHEQYF	TGTGCCAGCAGCTCACCCGGGGGGCTCCACGAGCAGTACTTC
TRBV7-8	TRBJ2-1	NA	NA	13	CASSLRLVNEQFF	TGTGCCAGCAGCTTAAGGCTGGTCAATGAGCAGTTCTTC
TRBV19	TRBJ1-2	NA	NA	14	CASSIGPGLYGYTF	TGTGCCAGTAGTATAGGTCCGGGTCTGTATGGCTACACCTTC
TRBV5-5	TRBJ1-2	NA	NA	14	CASSSPGIIHGYTF	TGTGCCAGCAGTTCGCCAGGGATTATCCATGGCTACACCTTC
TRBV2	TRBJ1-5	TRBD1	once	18	CASSYSGTALYSNQPQHF	TGTGCCAGCAGCTACTCTGGGACAGCTCTATATAGCAATCAGCCCCAGCATTTT
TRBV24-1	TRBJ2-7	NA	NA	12	CATSGSSYEQYF	TGTGCCACCAGTGGCAGCTCCTACGAGCAGTACTTC
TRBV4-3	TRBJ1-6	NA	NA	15	CASSQEISYNSPLHF	TGCGCCAGCAGCCAAGAGATCAGCTATAATTCACCCCTCCACTTT
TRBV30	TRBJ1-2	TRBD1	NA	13	CAWTLQGAGGYTF	TGTGCCTGGACCCTTCAGGGGGCTGGTGGCTACACCTTC
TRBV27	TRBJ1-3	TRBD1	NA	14	CASRMTGTGNTIYF	TGTGCCAGCAGAATGACAGGGACTGGAAACACCATATATTTT
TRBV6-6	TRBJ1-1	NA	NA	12	CASSYDPTEAFF	TGTGCCAGCAGTTATGACCCCACTGAAGCTTTCTTT
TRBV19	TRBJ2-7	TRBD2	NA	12	CASSSSGGEQYF	TGTGCCAGTAGTTCCTCGGGAGGCGAGCAGTACTTC
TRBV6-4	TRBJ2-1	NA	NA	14	CASSDSTAYNEQFF	TGTGCCAGCAGTGACTCTACAGCCTACAATGAGCAGTTCTTC
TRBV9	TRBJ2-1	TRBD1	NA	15	CASSVSGQGGHEQFF	TGTGCCAGCAGCGTCTCGGGACAGGGGGGTCATGAGCAGTTCTTC
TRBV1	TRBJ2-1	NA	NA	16	CTSSQERSGHYNEQFF	TGCACCAGCAGCCAAGAACGTAGCGGGCACTACAATGAGCAGTTCTTC
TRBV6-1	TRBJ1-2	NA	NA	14	CASSERTPVGGYTF	TGTGCCAGCAGTGAAAGAACACCCGTTGGGGGCTACACCTTC
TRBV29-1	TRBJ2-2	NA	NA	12	CSARGNTGELFF	TGCAGCGCCAGGGGTAACACCGGGGAGCTGTTTTTT
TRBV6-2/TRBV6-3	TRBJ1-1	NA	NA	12	CASSNQGTEAFF	TGTGCCAGCAGTAACCAGGGTACTGAAGCTTTCTTT
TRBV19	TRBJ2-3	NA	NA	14	CASSKRSVPDTQYF	TGTGCCAGTAGTAAGAGGAGCGTGCCAGATACGCAGTATTTT
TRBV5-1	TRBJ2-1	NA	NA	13	CASSLVSGNEQFF	TGCGCCAGCAGCTTGGTCTCGGGGAATGAGCAGTTCTTC
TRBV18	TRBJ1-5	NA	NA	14	CASSPPGPNQPQHF	TGTGCCAGCTCACCACCGGGCCCTAATCAGCCCCAGCATTTT
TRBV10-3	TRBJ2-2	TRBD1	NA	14	CAISAMTGFGELFF	TGTGCCATCAGTGCCATGACAGGGTTCGGGGAGCTGTTTTTT
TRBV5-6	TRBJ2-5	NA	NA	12	CASSPLTGTQYF	TGTGCCAGCAGCCCCCTCACGGGGACCCAGTACTTC
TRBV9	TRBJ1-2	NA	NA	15	CASSLNWGNNYGYTF	TGTGCCAGCAGCCTAAACTGGGGCAACAACTATGGCTACACCTTC
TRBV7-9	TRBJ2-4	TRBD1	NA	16	CASSLETGQGKNIQYF	TGTGCCAGCAGCTTAGAAACGGGACAGGGGAAAAACATTCAGTACTTC
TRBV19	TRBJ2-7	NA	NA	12	CASSSEGYEQYF	TGTGCCAGTAGTAGTGAGGGGTACGAGCAGTACTTC
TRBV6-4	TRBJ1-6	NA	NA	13	CASSDSATSPLHF	TGTGCCAGCAGTGACTCCGCGACTTCACCCCTCCACTTT
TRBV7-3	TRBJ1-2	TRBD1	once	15	CASSSGQGGDYGYTF	TGTGCCAGCAGCTCCGGACAGGGAGGAGACTATGGCTACACCTTC
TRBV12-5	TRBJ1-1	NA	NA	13	CASGLGRNTEAFF	TGTGCTAGTGGTTTGGGGAGGAACACTGAAGCTTTCTTT
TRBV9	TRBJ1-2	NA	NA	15	CASSVVPGNNHGYTF	TGTGCCAGCAGCGTAGTCCCCGGGAACAACCATGGCTACACCTTC
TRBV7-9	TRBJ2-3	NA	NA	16	CASSLDLVSGTDTQYF	TGTGCCAGCAGCTTAGATCTGGTGTCTGGGACAGATACGCAGTATTTT
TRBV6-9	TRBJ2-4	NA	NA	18	CASTPWVRGTQAKNIQYF	TGTGCCAGCACCCCTTGGGTGCGCGGGACCCAAGCCAAAAACATTCAGTACTTC
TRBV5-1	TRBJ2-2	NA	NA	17	CASSLGPADANTGELFF	TGCGCCAGCAGCTTGGGTCCCGCGGATGCGAACACCGGGGAGCTGTTTTTT
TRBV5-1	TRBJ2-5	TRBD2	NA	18	CASSIPSSGGTFGETQYF	TGCGCCAGCTCCATCCCCTCGAGCGGGGGGACCTTTGGGGAGACCCAGTACTTC
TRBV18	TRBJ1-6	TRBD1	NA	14	CASSRTGQNSPLHF	TGTGCCAGCTCCCGGACAGGACAAAATTCACCCCTCCACTTT
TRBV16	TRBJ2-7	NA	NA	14	CASSHDRIPYEQYF	TGTGCCAGCAGCCACGACAGGATTCCCTACGAGCAGTACTTC
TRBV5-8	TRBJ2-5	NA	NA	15	CASSLGTDPQETQYF	TGTGCCAGCAGCTTGGGGACGGATCCCCAAGAGACCCAGTACTTC
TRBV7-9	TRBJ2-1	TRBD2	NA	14	CASTRSGGSNEQFF	TGTGCCAGCACCCGTAGCGGGGGTAGCAATGAGCAGTTCTTC
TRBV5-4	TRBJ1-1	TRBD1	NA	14	CASSSQGAGTEAFF	TGTGCCAGCAGCTCACAGGGGGCCGGCACTGAAGCTTTCTTT